The 4 T cell receptor beta chains below all came from one sample that was sequenced in a study of T cells in Graves' hyperthyroidism and ophthalmopathy. Amplification targeted TCR beta CDR3 regions from RNA transcripts. The TCR CDR3 was amplified in a first-round RT-PCR using the HTBI primer set. TCRdb used MiXCR to reprocess the multiplex PCR reads, holding one entry per CDR3 protein. The sample yields approximately 400,000 distinct CDR3 sequences, about 15% seen once. Material: blood. The source is an older woman with Graves' hyperthyroidism.

This clonotype was seen only a few times. The chain recombines TRBV25-1 with TRBJ2-3; TRBD1 matches 8 bases. The junction had 4 bases not matched to a gene; V was cut back by 7 bases and J by 1 base. The CDR3 consists of 14 residues. Germline V gene data show CDR1 as MGHDK and CDR2 as SYGVNS. CDR3: CASTSTGGTDTQYF. The CDR3 nucleotides read TGTGCCAGCACCTCGACAGGGGGCACAGATACGCAGTATTTT.

The V call is TRBV30, the J call TRBJ2-3, with 8 bases identical to TRBD1. This CDR3 comprises 15 residues. The trim removed 4 bases at V and 2 bases at J, leaving 8 bases unmatched. The germline gives CDR1 GTSNPN, CDR2 SVGIG (reference sequence). CDR3 sequence (DNA): TGTGCCTGGACCAGGACAGGGCGGAACACAGATACGCAGTATTTT. It encodes CAWTRTGRNTDTQYF.

The chain is built from TRBV19 and TRBJ2-1; 13 bases map to TRBD2. Germline V gives CDR1 LNHDA, CDR2 SQIVND (reference sequence). The CDR3 runs 14 residues. V shed 7 bases, J shed 9 bases, and the junction held 6 bases outside the gene matches. The CDR3 DNA reads as TGTGCCAGTAAACTAGCGGGAGGGCCGTCTGAGCAGTTCTTC. This gives the protein CASKLAGGPSEQFF.

This clonotype was recorded at least ten times. This rearrangement joins TRBV3-1 to TRBJ2-1; 8 bases are a match to TRBD2. CDR1 and CDR2 from the germline V gene are LGHDT and YNNKEL (reference sequence). CDR3 length equals 15 residues. Trimming cost V 4 bases and J 7 bases; bases outside gene matches: 9. The DNA for the CDR3 is TGTGCCAGCAGCCCTAGCGGACTAGCTCTAAATGAGCAGTTCTTC. Amino acid sequence: CASSPSGLALNEQFF.